This T cell receptor (beta chain) was recorded in a study of regulatory T cells in long-lasting Graves disease. Study-level findings and limits: Sharing of public clonotypes was greater in persistent patients (around 3,000) than in new patients (about 970). Preferential use of TRBV28, TRBJ1-2 and TRBJ2-5 was seen in persistent disease. It was possible that the small sample size reduced accuracy.

With iRepertoire HTBI primers and Arm-PCR of CDR3 regions, TCR beta libraries were built. TCRdb used MiXCR to reprocess the multiplex PCR reads, holding one entry per CDR3 protein. This sample has roughly 360,000 distinct CDR3 sequences, with roughly 24% found just once. This clonotype has at least ten counts. Antigen: not known. Trimming cost V 10 bases and J 1 base; bases outside gene matches: 9. This CDR3 is built from 14 residues. Germline V gives CDR1 ENHRY, CDR2 SYGVKD. Indicated time point: persistent/refractory GD, antithyroid drugs over 5 years with positive TRAb. PBMCs provided the RNA from which the TCR library was made.

The V gene is TRBV10-3, the J gene TRBJ2-7, with TRBD2 matching 8 bases. This clonotype originated in a woman aged 40 to 50 with Graves disease. Sample: peripheral blood mononuclear cells (PBMCs), taken when the disease was refractory, from a patient treated with antithyroid drugs. In nucleotides, the CDR3 is TGTGCCACCGCAAGCGGGAGTAGGTCCTACGAGCAGTACTTC. Translating it yields CATASGSRSYEQYF.